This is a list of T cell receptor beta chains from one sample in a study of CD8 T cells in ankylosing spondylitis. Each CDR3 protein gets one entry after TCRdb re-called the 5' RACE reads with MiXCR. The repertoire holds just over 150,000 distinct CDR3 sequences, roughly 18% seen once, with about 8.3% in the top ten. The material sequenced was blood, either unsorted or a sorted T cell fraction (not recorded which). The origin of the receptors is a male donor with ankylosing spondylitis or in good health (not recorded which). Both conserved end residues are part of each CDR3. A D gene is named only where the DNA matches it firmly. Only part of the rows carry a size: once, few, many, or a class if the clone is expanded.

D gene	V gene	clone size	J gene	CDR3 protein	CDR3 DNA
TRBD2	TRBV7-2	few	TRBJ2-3	CASSSLAGSEGDTQYF	TGTGCCAGCAGCTCCTTAGCGGGGTCTGAGGGGGATACGCAGTATTTT
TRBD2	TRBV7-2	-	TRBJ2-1	CASSQMAGGLNEQFF	TGTGCCAGCAGCCAAATGGCGGGAGGGCTCAATGAGCAGTTCTTC
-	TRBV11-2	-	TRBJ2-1	CASSFLYNEQFF	TGTGCCAGCAGCTTCCTTTACAATGAGCAGTTCTTC
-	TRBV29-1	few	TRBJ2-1	CSVLQRSYNEQFF	TGCAGCGTTCTGCAGAGATCTTACAATGAGCAGTTCTTC
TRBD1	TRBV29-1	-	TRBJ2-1	CSVDRNYEQFF	TGCAGCGTGGACAGGAACTATGAGCAGTTCTTC
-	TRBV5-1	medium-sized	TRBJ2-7	CASSFRTDREQYF	TGCGCCAGCAGCTTCCGGACGGATCGCGAGCAGTACTTC
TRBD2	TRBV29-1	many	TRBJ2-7	CSVSAGGLVQYF	TGCAGCGTTTCAGCGGGAGGGTTGGTTCAGTACTTC
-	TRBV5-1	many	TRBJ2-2	CASNQGPTGELFF	TGCGCCAGCAATCAGGGCCCCACCGGGGAGCTGTTTTTT
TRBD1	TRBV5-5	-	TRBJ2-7	CASRSGTGVYEQYF	TGTGCCAGCAGATCCGGGACAGGAGTCTACGAGCAGTACTTC
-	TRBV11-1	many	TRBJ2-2	CASSLGAETGELFF	TGTGCCAGCAGCTTAGGTGCGGAGACCGGGGAGCTGTTTTTT
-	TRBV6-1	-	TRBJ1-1	CASGRRGDTEAFF	TGTGCCAGCGGTAGGAGGGGGGACACTGAAGCTTTCTTT
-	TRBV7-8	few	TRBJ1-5	CASSLVQENQPQHF	TGTGCCAGCAGCTTAGTACAGGAGAATCAGCCCCAGCATTTT
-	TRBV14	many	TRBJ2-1	CASSQDRLIKGDYNEQFF	TGTGCCAGCAGCCAAGACAGATTGATCAAGGGGGACTACAATGAGCAGTTCTTC
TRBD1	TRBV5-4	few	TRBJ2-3	CASSLSGQGNTDTQYF	TGTGCCAGCAGCTTGTCGGGACAGGGAAACACAGATACGCAGTATTTT
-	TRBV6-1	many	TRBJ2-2	CASSHSGTGELFF	TGTGCCAGCAGCCACAGTGGAACCGGGGAGCTGTTTTTT
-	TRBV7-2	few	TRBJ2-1	CASSLLIEQFF	TGTGCCAGCAGCTTACTAATTGAGCAGTTCTTC
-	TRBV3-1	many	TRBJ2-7	CASSQDGGTINRVDEQYF	TGTGCCAGCAGCCAAGATGGGGGGACCATAAATCGGGTAGACGAGCAGTACTTC
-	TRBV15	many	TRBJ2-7	CATSRDFYYEQYF	TGTGCCACCAGCAGAGATTTTTACTACGAGCAGTACTTC
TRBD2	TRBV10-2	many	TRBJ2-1	CASRTSGSYNEQFF	TGCGCCAGCCGGACTAGCGGGTCCTACAATGAGCAGTTCTTC
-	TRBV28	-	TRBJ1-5	CASSDNQPQHF	TGTGCCAGCAGCGATAATCAGCCCCAGCATTTT
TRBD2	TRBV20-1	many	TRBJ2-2	CSARDQTSGTGELFF	TGCAGTGCTAGAGATCAAACTAGCGGCACCGGGGAGCTGTTTTTT
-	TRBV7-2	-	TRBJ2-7	CASSLASMDYEQYF	TGTGCCAGCAGCTTAGCCTCCATGGACTACGAGCAGTACTTC
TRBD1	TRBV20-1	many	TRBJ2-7	CSAWTGQGRGEQYF	TGCAGTGCTTGGACGGGACAGGGTCGCGGCGAGCAGTACTTC
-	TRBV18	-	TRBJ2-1	CASSPRPSAGYNEQFF	TGTGCCAGCTCACCACGGCCTAGCGCCGGTTACAATGAGCAGTTCTTC
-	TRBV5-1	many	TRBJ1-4	CASSFYDPHEKLFF	TGCGCCAGCAGCTTTTACGACCCTCATGAAAAACTGTTTTTT
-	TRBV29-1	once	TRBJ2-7	CSASAPSSYEQYF	TGCAGCGCTAGCGCTCCGAGCTCCTACGAGCAGTACTTC
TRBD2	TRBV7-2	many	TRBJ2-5	CASSLALAGGPYF	TGTGCCAGCAGCTTAGCACTAGCGGGAGGCCCTTACTTC
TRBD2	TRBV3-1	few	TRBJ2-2	CASSQLAGTGDTGELFF	TGTGCCAGCAGCCAGCTAGCGGGAACAGGGGACACCGGGGAGCTGTTTTTT
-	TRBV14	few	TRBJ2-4	CASSPRTSLENIQYF	TGTGCCAGCAGCCCCCGGACCTCCCTGGAAAACATTCAGTACTTC
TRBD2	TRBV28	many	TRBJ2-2	CAASGTSGGTGELFF	TGTGCCGCCTCCGGGACTAGCGGAGGCACCGGGGAGCTGTTTTTT
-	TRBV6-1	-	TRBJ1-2	CASSVNFSYGYTF	TGTGCCAGCAGTGTTAACTTCTCTTATGGCTACACCTTC
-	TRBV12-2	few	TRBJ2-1	CASRTPGTPMNEQFF	TGTGCAAGTCGCACCCCCGGGACCCCCATGAATGAGCAGTTCTTC
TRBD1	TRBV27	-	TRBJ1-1	CASSGTGQNTEAFF	TGTGCCAGCAGTGGGACAGGACAGAACACTGAAGCTTTCTTT
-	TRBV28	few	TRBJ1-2	CASILGTTNYGYTF	TGTGCCAGCATATTAGGGACTACTAACTATGGCTACACCTTC
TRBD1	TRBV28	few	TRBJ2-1	CASSFGGRGLYEQFF	TGTGCCAGCAGTTTCGGTGGTAGGGGGCTATATGAGCAGTTCTTC
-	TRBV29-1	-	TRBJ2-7	CSGSMQGGEQYF	TGCAGCGGCTCCATGCAGGGCGGCGAGCAGTACTTC
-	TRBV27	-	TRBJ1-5	CASSLTLSNQPQHF	TGTGCCAGCAGTTTGACACTTAGCAATCAGCCCCAGCATTTT
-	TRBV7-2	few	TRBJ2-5	CASSSVTQETQYF	TGTGCCAGCAGCTCGGTTACACAAGAGACCCAGTACTTC
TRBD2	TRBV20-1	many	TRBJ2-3	CSASLDSGSVPSTDTQYF	TGCAGTGCTAGTTTGGATAGCGGGAGTGTTCCTAGCACAGATACGCAGTATTTT
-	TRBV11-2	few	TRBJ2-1	CASSFLAGTRGEQFF	TGTGCCAGCAGCTTTCTTGCGGGAACTAGGGGTGAGCAGTTCTTC
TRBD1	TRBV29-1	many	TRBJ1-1	CSVGQGRTEAFF	TGCAGCGTTGGACAGGGAAGGACTGAAGCTTTCTTT
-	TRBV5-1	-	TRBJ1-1	CASSGSGLNTEAFF	TGCGCCAGCAGCGGGTCAGGGCTGAACACTGAAGCTTTCTTT
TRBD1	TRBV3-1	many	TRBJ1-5	CASSQGTGFSNQPQHF	TGTGCCAGCAGCCAAGGGACAGGGTTTAGCAATCAGCCCCAGCATTTT
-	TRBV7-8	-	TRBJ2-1	CASSLARGTQYNEQFF	TGTGCCAGCAGCTTAGCACGGGGGACACAATATAATGAGCAGTTCTTC
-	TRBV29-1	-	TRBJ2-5	CSVVLSQETQYF	TGCAGCGTTGTTCTCAGCCAAGAGACCCAGTACTTC
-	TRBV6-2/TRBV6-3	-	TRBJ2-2	CASTVRLDLTGELFF	TGTGCCAGCACAGTACGCCTCGACCTGACCGGGGAGCTGTTTTTT
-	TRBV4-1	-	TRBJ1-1	CASSQVGDGFDAFF	TGCGCCAGCAGCCAAGTCGGGGACGGGTTTGACGCTTTCTTT
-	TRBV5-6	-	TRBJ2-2	CASSSDILNTGELFF	TGTGCCAGCAGCTCGGACATACTGAACACCGGGGAGCTGTTTTTT
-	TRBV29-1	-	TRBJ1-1	CSVEAQDTEAFF	TGCAGCGTTGAGGCACAGGACACTGAAGCTTTCTTT
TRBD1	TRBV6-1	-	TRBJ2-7	CASRSGTGASYEQYF	TGTGCCAGCAGATCCGGGACAGGGGCTTCCTACGAGCAGTACTTC
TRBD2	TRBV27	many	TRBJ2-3	CASSTLAGRTDTQYF	TGTGCCAGCAGTACACTAGCGGGACGCACAGATACGCAGTATTTT
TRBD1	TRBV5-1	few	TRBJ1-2	CASSETGTDNYGYTF	TGCGCCAGCAGCGAGACCGGGACAGACAACTATGGCTACACCTTC
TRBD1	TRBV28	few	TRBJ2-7	CASSLDRGPHEQYF	TGTGCCAGCAGTTTAGACAGGGGGCCCCACGAGCAGTACTTC
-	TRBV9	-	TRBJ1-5	CASSVGEYQPQHF	TGTGCCAGCAGCGTAGGAGAGTATCAGCCCCAGCATTTT
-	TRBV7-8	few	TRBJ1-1	CASSLAGVNTEAFF	TGTGCCAGCAGCTTAGCAGGGGTGAACACTGAAGCTTTCTTT
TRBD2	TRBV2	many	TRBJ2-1	CASSAGRGGYNEQFF	TGTGCCAGCAGTGCCGGGAGGGGGGGATACAATGAGCAGTTCTTC
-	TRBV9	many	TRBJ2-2	CASSWALGGELFF	TGTGCCAGCAGCTGGGCGCTCGGCGGGGAGCTGTTTTTT
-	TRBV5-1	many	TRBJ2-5	CASSLGDIQETQYF	TGCGCCAGCAGCTTGGGGGACATTCAAGAGACCCAGTACTTC
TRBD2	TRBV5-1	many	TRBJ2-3	CASSPYAGLAVTDTQYF	TGCGCCAGCAGCCCATATGCCGGACTAGCGGTCACAGATACGCAGTATTTT